Given below is one T cell receptor beta chain in context. This entry belongs to a study of blood T cell repertoires in COVID-19. The assay was immunoSEQ multiplex PCR, and TCRdb's table has in-frame clones only and misses some. The repertoire holds about 160,000 clones, with more than 75% as singletons. The sequenced sample consisted of peripheral blood. The receptor comes from a man aged 18-30 years with acute or convalescent COVID-19.

The CDR3, as DNA: TGTGCCAGCAGCCTTGACAGTAACTATGGCTACACCTTC. Translation: CASSLDSNYGYTF. This chain uses TRBV3-1 (or the pseudogene TRBV3-2) with TRBJ1-2, with D tentatively TRBD1 (5 bases). V was cut by 4 bases and J by 1 base, with 7 bases left in between. This CDR3 contains 13 residues. CDR1 LGHDT and CDR2 YNNKEL come from the germline V gene (reference sequence).